These 17 T cell receptor beta chains were sequenced from one sample in a study of T cell changes during pregnancy in multiple sclerosis. Here immunoSEQ multiplex PCR was the method, and the copy in TCRdb shows in-frame clones only, minus some. The sample holds fewer than 35,000 clones, approximately 90% seen once. Sequenced here: CD4+ T cells from peripheral blood mononuclear cells, sampled in the third trimester of pregnancy. The source of these receptors is a female donor in good health, enrolled as a control in a pregnancy study.

The genes are TRBV7-9 and TRBJ2-7, with 11 bases aligning to TRBD2. CDR1 is SEHNR, CDR2 FQNEAQ, per germline (reference sequence). Unmatched junction bases numbered 1, after V lost 5 bases and J lost 1 base. This CDR3 spans 14 amino acids. CDR3 sequence: CASSPSGGSYEQYF. The CDR3 bases are TGTGCCAGCAGCCCTAGCGGGGGGTCCTACGAGCAGTACTTC.

The rearrangement links TRBV18 to TRBJ1-5; 7 bases match TRBD1. With V trimmed by 4 bases and J by 5 bases, 8 bases remained unmatched. Germline values: CDR1 KGHSH, CDR2 LQKENI. The CDR3 is 15 residues long. As DNA, the CDR3 is TGTGCCAGCTCACGCGGACAGGACACTTATCAGCCCCAGCATTTT. Amino acids: CASSRGQDTYQPQHF.

The V call is TRBV4-2, the J call TRBJ1-5, with TRBD1 as a possible D gene (6 bases). CDR1 and CDR2 (germline): LGHNA, YNFKEQ. Deletions cut 4 bases from V and 4 bases from J, with 8 bases between. This CDR3 contains 13 residues. The DNA for the CDR3 is TGTGCCAGCAGCCGGACAGATAATCAGCCCCAGCATTTT. This gives the protein CASSRTDNQPQHF.

This clone was recorded a few times. The chain employs TRBV27 and TRBJ2-1, with 8 bases that match TRBD2. This CDR3 spans 15 amino acids. Unmatched junction bases numbered 4, after V lost 6 bases and J lost 0 bases. Germline loops: CDR1 MNHEY, CDR2 SMNVEV (reference sequence). CDR3 sequence: CASRSGGSSYNEQFF. The CDR3 region has the DNA TGTGCCAGCAGGTCGGGGGGGAGCTCCTACAATGAGCAGTTCTTC.

V gene TRBV19 combines with J gene TRBJ1-1, with a tentative D call TRBD1 (6 bases). V lost 9 bases to trimming and J lost 6 bases, with 29 bases between them. The CDR3 spans 17 residues. CDR1 LNHDA and CDR2 SQIVND come from the germline V gene (reference sequence). CDR3 in amino acids: CASATRQSGGSRPEAFF. CDR3 nucleotide sequence: TGTGCCAGCGCTACCCGGCAAAGCGGGGGCTCTAGGCCTGAAGCTTTCTTT.

The chain employs TRBV18 and TRBJ2-1; D is unclear. CDR1 is KGHSH, CDR2 LQKENI, per germline. This CDR3 has 15 residues. V gave up 2 bases and J gave up 8 bases, with 16 bases separating them. The CDR3 spells CASSPNRVASDEQFF. In DNA, the CDR3 is TGTGCCAGCTCACCAAACAGAGTGGCTTCCGATGAGCAGTTCTTC. Looking up the rest from reference TRBV18 and TRBJ2-1 gives the full variable domain: NAGVMQNPRHLVRRRGQEARLRCSPMKGHSHVYWYRQLPEEGLKFMVYLQKENIIDESGMPKERFSAEFPKEGPSILRIQQVVRGDSAAYFCASSPNRVASDEQFFGPGTRLTVL.

This clone was found once. The rearrangement uses TRBV28 and TRBJ2-7; TRBD1 matches at 7 bases. In germline, CDR1 is MDHEN, CDR2 SYDVKM. V lost 6 bases to trimming and J lost 1 base; unmatched junction nucleotides: 3. The CDR3 consists of 13 residues. CDR3 DNA sequence: TGTGCCAGCAGAACACAGGGGTCCTACGAGCAGTACTTC. The encoded protein is CASRTQGSYEQYF.

This clone has a single count. This chain joins TRBV7-9 and TRBJ1-4, with a weak D call TRBD1 (5 bases). The germline V gene has CDR1 SEHNR and CDR2 FQNEAQ (reference sequence). V shed 1 base and J shed 8 bases, with 14 bases lying between them. The CDR3 is 15 amino acids. CDR3 sequence: CASSLEGTNREKLFF. In DNA, the CDR3 is TGTGCCAGCAGCTTAGAGGGGACTAATCGGGAAAAACTGTTTTTT.

The V call is TRBV28, the J call TRBJ2-7, with D possibly TRBD2 on 5 matching bases. The V gene's germline CDR1 is MDHEN and CDR2 SYDVKM. This CDR3 is 14 amino acids long. V was cut by 1 base and J by 3 bases, with 10 bases left in between. The chain's CDR3 is CASSLSGEGYEQYF. The DNA for the CDR3 is TGTGCCAGCAGTTTATCCGGGGAAGGCTACGAGCAGTACTTC.

The CDR3 coding sequence is TGTGCCAGCAGGTATACAGGTTTTAGCAATCAGCCCCAGCATTTT. Translation: CASRYTGFSNQPQHF. This chain connects TRBV28 to TRBJ1-5; maybe TRBD1 (5 bases). The CDR3 is 15 amino acids. Germline CDR1 and CDR2: MDHEN and SYDVKM. With 6 bases removed from V and 0 bases from J, the gap between germline ends came to 12 bases.

Here the CDR3 reads CSGNRGRSSYNEQFF. The CDR3 bases are TGCAGCGGAAACAGGGGGCGAAGCTCCTACAATGAGCAGTTCTTC. This chain joins TRBV29-1 and TRBJ2-1, with TRBD1 matching 9 bases. J gave up 0 bases and V 7 bases, and 7 bases lay outside the gene matches. Germline CDR1 is SQVTM and CDR2 is ANQGSEA. The CDR3 consists of 15 residues.

This chain connects TRBV6-5 to TRBJ1-3, with a weak D call TRBD1 (5 bases). The CDR3 loop spans 15 amino acids. Germline V gene sequence: CDR1 MNHEY, CDR2 SVGAGI. Trimming cost V 2 bases and J 4 bases, with 12 bases left between them. This CDR3 is CASSYRGLSGNTIYF. The CDR3 DNA follows: TGTGCCAGCAGTTACCGGGGACTGTCAGGAAACACCATATATTTT.

This clone was picked up one time. The chain is built from TRBV6-1 and TRBJ2-6; D perhaps matches TRBD1 (5 bases). Germline V lookup: CDR1 MNHNS, CDR2 SASEGT. The CDR3 has 19 amino acids. V shed 1 base and J shed 2 bases, with 18 bases lying between them. The CDR3 bases are TGTGCCAGCAGTGAAGTTCGTCCAGGGCTGTACACTGGGGCCAACGTCCTGACTTTC. Its protein is CASSEVRPGLYTGANVLTF.

J is TRBJ2-7 and V is TRBV28, with 11 bases matching TRBD2. Germline-derived CDR1 and CDR2 are MDHEN and SYDVKM. V dropped 6 bases and J dropped 3; count of bases not matched to a gene: 7. CDR3 length: 15 amino acids. The CDR3 DNA sequence: TGTGCCAGCAGCTTAGCGGGAGGGAAACGCTACGAGCAGTACTTC. Its translation is CASSLAGGKRYEQYF. Full variable domain (outside the CDR3, taken from reference TRBV28 and TRBJ2-7): DVKVTQSSRYLVKRTGEKVFLECVQDMDHENMFWYRQDPGLGLRLIYFSYDVKMKEKGDIPEGYSVSREKKERFSLILESASTNQTSMYLCASSLAGGKRYEQYFGPGTRLTVT.

J is TRBJ1-1 and V is TRBV18; TRBD1 agrees at 8 bases. The V gene's germline CDR1 is KGHSH and CDR2 LQKENI. The CDR3 sequence is 16 residues long. Trimming cost V 3 bases and J 4 bases; bases outside gene matches: 10. The CDR3 DNA is TGTGCCAGCTCACCTCCGGGACAGGTTCCTGGCACTGAAGCTTTCTTT. It yields the protein CASSPPGQVPGTEAFF.

This sequence joins TRBV9 and TRBJ2-2; 11 positions match TRBD2. Germline V gives CDR1 SGDLS, CDR2 YYNGEE. The CDR3 has 15 residues. V trimming: 3 bases; J trimming: 5 bases; junction bases outside the gene matches: 3. The CDR3 DNA sequence: TGTGCCAGCAGCGGCTCTAGCGGGGGGACCGGGGAGCTGTTTTTT. This codes for CASSGSSGGTGELFF.

This chain links TRBV4-2 with TRBJ2-3, with 10 bases aligning to TRBD2. This CDR3 comprises 16 residues. Unmatched junction bases numbered 7, after V lost 5 bases and J lost 2 bases. Germline lookup yields CDR1 LGHNA and CDR2 YNFKEQ. The chain's CDR3 is CASSEGAGGNTDTQYF. CDR3 sequence (DNA): TGTGCCAGCAGCGAAGGAGCGGGAGGGAACACAGATACGCAGTATTTT.